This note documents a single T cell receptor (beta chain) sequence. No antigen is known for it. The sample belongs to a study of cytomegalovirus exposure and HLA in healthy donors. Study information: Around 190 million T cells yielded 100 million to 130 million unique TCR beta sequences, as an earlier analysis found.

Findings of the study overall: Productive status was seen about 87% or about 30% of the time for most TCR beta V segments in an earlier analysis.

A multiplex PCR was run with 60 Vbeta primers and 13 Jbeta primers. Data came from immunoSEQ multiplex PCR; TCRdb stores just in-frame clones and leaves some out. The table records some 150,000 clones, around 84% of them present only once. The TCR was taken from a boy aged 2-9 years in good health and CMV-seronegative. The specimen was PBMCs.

The CDR3 loop reads CSVESGYGYGYTF. CDR3 nucleotide sequence: TGCAGCGTTGAATCCGGGTACGGCTATGGCTACACCTTC. This sequence joins TRBV29-1 and TRBJ1-2; no clear D gene. This CDR3 contains 13 residues. V lost 2 bases to trimming and J lost 4 bases, with 11 bases between them. The V gene's germline CDR1 is SQVTM and CDR2 ANQGSEA. Full variable domain (outside the CDR3, taken from reference TRBV29-1 and TRBJ1-2): SAVISQKPSRDICQRGTSLTIQCQVDSQVTMMFWYRQQPGQSLTLIATANQGSEATYESGFVIDKFPISRPNLTFSTLTVSNMSPEDSSIYLCSVESGYGYGYTFGSGTRLTVV.